Sequencing of this TCR beta chain was carried out in a study of shared clonotypes between healthy human individuals. Study observations and caveats: For naive CD4 cells, approximately 4.7% of clonotypes were shared across a few donors. Generally, naive subsets (rather than memory subsets) showed larger estimated richness.

Terminally differentiated effector memory CD45RA+ cells were left out of the naive CD8 fraction, which was CD45RO-negative and positively selected for CCR7. Note on this clone: What it recognizes is unknown.

Over several immunoSEQ plates, each subset's genomic DNA was distributed in even portions. TCRdb keeps only in-frame clones here, not all; method: immunoSEQ multiplex PCR. The sample shows 800,000 to 950,000 clones, about 96% of them seen only once. The TCR comes from a man aged 25-40 years in good health. The sequencing input was naive CD8+ T cells sorted from blood.

CDR3 in DNA: TGTGCCAGCAGCTTAGGGGACAGGGAGTTCTTC. This codes for CASSLGDREFF. The rearrangement uses TRBV7-6 and TRBJ2-1; 9 bases map to TRBD1. CDR1 SGHVS and CDR2 FNYEAQ come from the germline V gene. The CDR3 totals 11 residues. Germline trimming cut 1 base from V and 14 bases from J; bases unmatched to any gene: 0.